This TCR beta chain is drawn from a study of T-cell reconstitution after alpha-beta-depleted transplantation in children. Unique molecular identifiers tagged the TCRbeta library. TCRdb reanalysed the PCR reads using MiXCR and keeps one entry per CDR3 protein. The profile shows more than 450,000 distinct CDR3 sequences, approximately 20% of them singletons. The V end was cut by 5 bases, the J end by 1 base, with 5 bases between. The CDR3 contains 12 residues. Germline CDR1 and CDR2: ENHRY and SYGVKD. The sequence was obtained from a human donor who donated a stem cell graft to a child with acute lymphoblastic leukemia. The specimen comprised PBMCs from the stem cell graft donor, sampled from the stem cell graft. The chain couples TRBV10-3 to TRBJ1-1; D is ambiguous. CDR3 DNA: TGTGCCATCAGTTTTTCGAACACTGAAGCTTTCTTT. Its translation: CAISFSNTEAFF.